These 15 T cell receptor beta chains share one sample of origin, sequenced in a study of blood T cell repertoires in COVID-19. Repertoires were generated with immunoSEQ multiplex PCR, while TCRdb's copy carries only in-frame clones and drops some. The table lists about 220,000 clones, approximately 83% of them singletons. Sequenced input: peripheral blood. Source of these receptors: a woman aged 30 to 39 who had recovered from COVID-19.

The count of this clone is one. This chain uses TRBV7-9 with TRBJ1-1; TRBD1 agrees at 7 bases. The CDR3 spans 19 residues. Germline-derived CDR1 and CDR2 are SEHNR and FQNEAQ (reference sequence). V was pared by 5 bases and J by 1 base, with 19 bases of the junction left unmatched. The CDR3 coding sequence is TGTGCCAGCAGCCGAATCTCAGTACTACGACAGGGAACGAACACTGAAGCTTTCTTT. This gives the protein CASSRISVLRQGTNTEAFF.

The chain recombines TRBV6-5 with TRBJ1-3; a possible D gene is TRBD1 (6 bases). The V end lost 6 bases, the J end lost 0 bases, and 9 bases lay between the germline ends. CDR1 is MNHEY and CDR2 is SVGAGI in the germline V gene. The CDR3 has 14 residues. CDR3 residues: CASRKGDSGNTIYF. CDR3 DNA sequence: TGTGCCAGCAGAAAGGGGGACTCTGGAAACACCATATATTTT.

This chain links TRBV7-2 with TRBJ2-7, with D maybe TRBD1 (7 bases). V was cut by 1 base and J by 3 bases, with 13 bases left in between. The CDR3 is 15 amino acids. The germline V gene encodes CDR1 SGHTA and CDR2 FQGNSA. The CDR3 region is CASSLVGQGGYEQYF. CDR3 in DNA: TGTGCCAGCAGCTTAGTAGGCCAGGGGGGCTACGAGCAGTACTTC.

The chain uses TRBV7-2 and TRBJ1-3; D perhaps matches TRBD1 (6 bases). The CDR3 length is 16 residues. Looked up from germline, CDR1 is SGHTA and CDR2 is FQGNSA. V was clipped by 1 base and J by 3 bases, with 13 bases between them. DNA for the CDR3: TGTGCCAGCAGCTTAGGGTGGGGGCGGTATGGAAACACCATATATTTT. This codes for CASSLGWGRYGNTIYF.

The CDR3 loop is CASSRDTDTQYF. The CDR3 bases are TGTGCCAGCAGTCGCGACACAGATACGCAGTATTTT. This chain uses TRBV3-1 (or the pseudogene TRBV3-2) with TRBJ2-3; D remains unclear. This CDR3 has 12 amino acids. V was pared by 6 bases and J by 2 bases, with 6 bases between. Germline V lookup: CDR1 LGHDT, CDR2 YNNKEL (reference sequence).

The genes are TRBV12-3 or TRBV12-4 and TRBJ1-2; no definite D call. The CDR3 extends over 13 amino acids. Trimming stripped 2 bases from V and 4 bases from J, with 8 bases between. Here the CDR3 DNA reads TGTGCCAGCAGTTTACAGGTCCTCTATGGCTACACCTTC. This translates into CASSLQVLYGYTF.

This chain links TRBV7-2 with TRBJ2-1, with 9 bases lining up with TRBD1. Germline V gene sequence: CDR1 SGHTA, CDR2 FQGNSA. The trim removed 3 bases at V and 8 bases at J, leaving 8 bases unmatched. This CDR3 contains 15 residues. CDR3: CASSFTPTGGDEQFF. CDR3 DNA sequence: TGTGCCAGCAGCTTCACACCTACAGGGGGCGATGAGCAGTTCTTC.

V is TRBV7-9 and J is TRBJ2-3, with 7 bases aligning to TRBD2. Unmatched junction bases numbered 3, after V lost 7 bases and J lost 2 bases. Germline V lookup: CDR1 SEHNR, CDR2 FQNEAQ (reference sequence). This CDR3 has 13 amino acids. CDR3 nucleotides: TGTGCCAGCATCGGACTAGTCACAGATACGCAGTATTTT. Translated: CASIGLVTDTQYF.

This chain links TRBV9 with TRBJ2-7, with 9 positions matching TRBD1. V lost 4 bases to trimming and J lost 3 bases; unmatched junction nucleotides: 5. The germline gives CDR1 SGDLS, CDR2 YYNGEE. CDR3 length: 14 amino acids. For the CDR3, the DNA is TGTGCCAGCAGCCCAACAGGGGGCTTCTACGAGCAGTACTTC. This codes for CASSPTGGFYEQYF.

The rearrangement links TRBV9 to TRBJ2-3; 7 bases map to TRBD1. Germline CDR1 is SGDLS and CDR2 is YYNGEE. The V gene end was trimmed by 1 base and the J gene end by 3 bases; junction bases not matched to a gene: 2. This CDR3 has 14 residues. The CDR3 loop reads CASSVSGGTDTQYF. CDR3 nucleotide sequence: TGTGCCAGCAGCGTATCAGGGGGAACAGATACGCAGTATTTT.

The chain carries TRBV3-1 (or the pseudogene TRBV3-2) and TRBJ2-7; 8 nucleotides agree with TRBD2. This CDR3 has 15 residues. The germline V gene encodes CDR1 LGHDT and CDR2 YNNKEL (reference sequence). The junction had 6 bases not matched to a gene; V was cut back by 4 bases and J by 1 base. CDR3 protein: CASSRERGRSYEQYF. The CDR3 bases are TGTGCCAGCAGCCGCGAGCGGGGGAGATCCTACGAGCAGTACTTC.

The chain is built from TRBV6-2 or TRBV6-3 and TRBJ2-4; possibly TRBD2 for D (5 bases). CDR3 length: 15 amino acids. In germline, CDR1 is MNHEY, CDR2 SVGEGT. Trimming stripped 2 bases from V and 10 bases from J, with 18 bases between. The CDR3 DNA reads TGTGCCAGCAGTTACGAGGGCCAGAGTACAGAGATTCAGTACTTC. It codes for CASSYEGQSTEIQYF.

This chain connects TRBV3-1 (or the pseudogene TRBV3-2) to TRBJ2-2; D unclear. This CDR3 spans 18 amino acids. The V gene lost 2 bases and the J gene lost 1 base, with 17 bases spanning the gap. From germline, CDR1 is LGHDT and CDR2 YNNKEL (reference sequence). CDR3 bases: TGTGCCAGCAGCCAAAGTATTGGTACCTATTGGAACACCGGGGAGCTGTTTTTT. Protein sequence: CASSQSIGTYWNTGELFF.

The chain combines TRBV19 with TRBJ2-7; D is undetermined. The CDR3 extends over 13 amino acids. Germline lookup yields CDR1 LNHDA and CDR2 SQIVND (reference sequence). V was shortened by 4 bases and J by 1 base, with 8 bases between the two germline ends. The CDR3 reads CASSSRHSYEQYF. CDR3 coding DNA: TGTGCCAGTAGTAGTCGACATTCCTACGAGCAGTACTTC.

The chain carries TRBV5-5 and TRBJ2-6; TRBD2 matches 7 bases. Trimming at V came to 0 bases and at J to 4 bases, leaving 4 bases not matched to a gene. The germline V gene encodes CDR1 SGHKS and CDR2 YYEKEE (reference sequence). CDR3 length equals 16 residues. The CDR3 DNA reads as TGTGCCAGCAGCTTGGCGGGGGGATCCGGGGCCAACGTCCTGACTTTC. Translated: CASSLAGGSGANVLTF.